Shown below are 3 T cell receptor beta chains from a single sample sequenced in a study of T-cell memory formation after mild COVID-19. TCRdb processed the 5' RACE reads anew with MiXCR; each CDR3 protein has one entry. The data hold some 320,000 distinct CDR3 sequences, with about a sixth observed a single time. Sequencing was done on a sample of PBMCs or a T cell subset sorted from them (not recorded which). The receptors here all came from a young man who had mild COVID-19 (a few samples of this study predate the infection). Cell type and time point are not known.

This clonotype was seen many times. This chain joins TRBV6-4 and TRBJ2-3; 9 positions match TRBD2. The ends lost 3 bases at V and 0 bases at J; junction bases unmatched: 4. Germline values: CDR1 MRHNA, CDR2 SNTAGT. The CDR3 is 16 residues long. The CDR3 DNA follows: TGTGCCAGCAGTGAGGCTAGCGGGGATAGCACAGATACGCAGTATTTT. This codes for CASSEASGDSTDTQYF.

The V call is TRBV7-8, the J call TRBJ1-2, with D possibly matching TRBD1 (5 bases). The V end was cut by 5 bases, the J end by 8 bases, with 21 bases between. The germline gives CDR1 SGHVS, CDR2 FQNEAQ. The CDR3 is 15 amino acids. This CDR3 reads CASSPRGQGMEGYTF. The CDR3 DNA is TGTGCCAGCAGCCCCCGTGGCCAGGGTATGGAGGGCTACACCTTC.

This clonotype was detected a few times. The chain links TRBV5-1 to TRBJ2-2; D not resolved. Germline V gene sequence: CDR1 SGHRS, CDR2 YFSETQ. V was trimmed by 0 bases and J by 0 bases, leaving 9 bases between them. This CDR3 contains 16 residues. The CDR3 here is CASSLDPITNTGELFF. The DNA of the CDR3 is TGCGCCAGCAGCTTGGATCCGATAACGAACACCGGGGAGCTGTTTTTT. Based on the CDR3 plus reference TRBV5-1 and TRBJ2-2, the full variable domain is KAGVTQTPRYLIKTRGQQVTLSCSPISGHRSVSWYQQTPGQGLQFLFEYFSETQRNKGNFPGRFSGRQFSNSRSEMNVSTLELGDSALYLCASSLDPITNTGELFFGEGSRLTVL.